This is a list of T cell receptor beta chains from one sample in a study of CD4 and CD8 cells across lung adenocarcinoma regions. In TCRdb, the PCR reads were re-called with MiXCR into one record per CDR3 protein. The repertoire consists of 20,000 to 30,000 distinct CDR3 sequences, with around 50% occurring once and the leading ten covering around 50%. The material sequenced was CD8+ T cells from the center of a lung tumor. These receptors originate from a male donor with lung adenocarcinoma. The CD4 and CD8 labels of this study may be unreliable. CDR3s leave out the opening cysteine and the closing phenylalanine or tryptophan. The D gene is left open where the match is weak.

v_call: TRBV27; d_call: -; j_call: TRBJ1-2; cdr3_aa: ASTPLGALDGYT
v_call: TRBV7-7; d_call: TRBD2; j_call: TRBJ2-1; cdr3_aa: ASSTAGGSSEQF
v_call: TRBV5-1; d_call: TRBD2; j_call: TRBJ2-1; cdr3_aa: ASALANEQF
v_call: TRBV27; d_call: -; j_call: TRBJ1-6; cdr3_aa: ASGTRENSPLH
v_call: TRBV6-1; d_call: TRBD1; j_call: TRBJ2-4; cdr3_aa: ASSGQGKNIQY
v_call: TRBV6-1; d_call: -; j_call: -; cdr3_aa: VSSRRADGTGAQY
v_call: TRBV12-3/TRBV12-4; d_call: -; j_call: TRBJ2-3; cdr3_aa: ASISGDGESSQDTQY
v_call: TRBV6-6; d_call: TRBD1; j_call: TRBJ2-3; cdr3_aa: ASRHGQGTDTQY
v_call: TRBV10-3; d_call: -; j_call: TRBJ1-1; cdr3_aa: AISDLNRENTEAF
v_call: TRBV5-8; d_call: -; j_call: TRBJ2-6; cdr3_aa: ASSLDPLSGANVLT
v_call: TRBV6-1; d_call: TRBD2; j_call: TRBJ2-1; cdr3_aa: ASRPSGLAGVLSRDEQF
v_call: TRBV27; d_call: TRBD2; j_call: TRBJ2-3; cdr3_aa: ASSFNTGGNTDTQY
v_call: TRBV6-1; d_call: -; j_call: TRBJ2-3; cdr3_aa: ARGLCGTNTQY
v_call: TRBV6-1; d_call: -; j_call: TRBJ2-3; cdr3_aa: ASSPPLPGLSKDTQF
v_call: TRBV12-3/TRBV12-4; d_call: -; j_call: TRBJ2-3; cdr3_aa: ASSPLSGKRTDTQY
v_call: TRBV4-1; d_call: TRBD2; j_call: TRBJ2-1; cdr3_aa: ASSQILAGGYNEQF
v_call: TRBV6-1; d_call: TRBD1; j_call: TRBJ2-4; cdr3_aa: ASSARTGGPNTQY
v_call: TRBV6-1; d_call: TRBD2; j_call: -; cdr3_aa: ASSAGTTLTAEQY
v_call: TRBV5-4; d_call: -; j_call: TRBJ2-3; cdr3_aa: GSTGVWATDMQY
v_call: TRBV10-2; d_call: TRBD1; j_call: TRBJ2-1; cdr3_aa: ASSPGTGGKNEQF
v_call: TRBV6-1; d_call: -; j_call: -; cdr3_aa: ARSGTTDTQY
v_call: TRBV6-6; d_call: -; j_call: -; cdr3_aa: ASSSSTAGGETQY